Following are 5 T cell receptor beta chains from one sample sequenced in a study of identical twins. TCRdb re-called the 5' RACE reads through MiXCR, storing one row per CDR3 protein. The table has some 1,600,000 distinct CDR3 sequences, around a third seen once. The sequencing input was cord blood. These TCRs come from a newborn girl in good health.

This clonotype has more than one count but fewer than ten. V and J are TRBV2 and TRBJ2-3, with 10 bases that match TRBD2. V was pared by 7 bases and J by 6 bases, with 7 bases of the junction left unmatched. The CDR3 is 14 amino acids. Germline V gives CDR1 SNHLY, CDR2 FYNNEI. The CDR3 spells CASISSGRGDTQYF. CDR3 sequence (DNA): TGTGCCAGCATCTCTAGCGGGAGAGGGGATACGCAGTATTTT.

This chain uses TRBV10-3 with TRBJ2-7; the D gene is possibly TRBD1 (5 bases). V lost 7 bases to trimming and J lost 4 bases, with 14 bases between them. Germline lookup yields CDR1 ENHRY and CDR2 SYGVKD. CDR3 size: 13 residues. The CDR3 DNA reads TGTGCCATCAACCCCGAGCAGGGATACGAGCAGTACTTC. Its translation is CAINPEQGYEQYF.

This clonotype was counted only a few times. V usage is TRBV4-1 and J usage is TRBJ2-4, with D unresolved. Germline V gene sequence: CDR1 MGHRA, CDR2 YSYEKL. The CDR3 runs 16 residues. V lost 1 base and J 0 bases, leaving 10 bases between the germline ends. CDR3 region: CASSQAGLLAKNIQYF. CDR3 coding DNA: TGCGCCAGCAGCCAAGCAGGCCTCCTAGCCAAAAACATTCAGTACTTC.

Regarding this clonotype: An end of the junction differs from the germline gene, which may be a read error. The rearrangement joins TRBV7-2 to TRBJ2-4, with 7 bases lining up with TRBD2. The V gene's germline CDR1 is SGHTA and CDR2 FQGNSA. The CDR3 loop spans 17 amino acids. CDR3 loop: CDSSLLGLAAYKNIQYF. In DNA form, the CDR3 reads TGTGACAGCAGCTTATTGGGGCTAGCGGCATACAAAAACATTCAGTACTTC.

CDR3: CSASPSARGIQYF. CDR3 coding DNA: TGCAGTGCTAGTCCCAGCGCCAGGGGCATTCAGTACTTC. The chain uses TRBV20-1 and TRBJ2-4; possibly TRBD1 for D (6 bases). The V end was cut by 3 bases, the J end by 9 bases, with 15 bases between. Germline lookup yields CDR1 DFQATT and CDR2 SNEGSKA (reference sequence). The CDR3 sequence is 13 residues long.